What follows are 5 T cell receptor beta chains derived from one specimen sequenced in a study of blood T cell repertoires in COVID-19. TCRdb keeps only in-frame clones here, not all; method: immunoSEQ multiplex PCR. This sample has a few hundred thousand clones, with around 86% found just once. Material for sequencing was peripheral blood. The receptor set was obtained from a man aged 50-59 years with acute or convalescent COVID-19.

The CDR3 loop reads CASSGGGLAGGLPGELFF. The DNA of the CDR3 is TGTGCCAGCAGCGGAGGAGGGCTAGCGGGGGGGCTCCCCGGGGAGCTGTTTTTT. The chain uses TRBV9 and TRBJ2-2, with 12 bases matching TRBD2. The CDR3 is 18 residues long. The germline V gene encodes CDR1 SGDLS and CDR2 YYNGEE. Unmatched junction bases numbered 12, after V lost 3 bases and J lost 6 bases.

The chain recombines TRBV10-3 with TRBJ2-2; 8 bases line up with TRBD2. The CDR3 totals 14 residues. The germline gives CDR1 ENHRY, CDR2 SYGVKD. The V and J ends lost 10 bases and 0 bases, in that order; junction bases with no gene match: 4. CDR3 sequence reads: CATNSGANTGELFF. CDR3 DNA sequence: TGTGCCACCAATAGCGGGGCGAACACCGGGGAGCTGTTTTTT.

This chain connects TRBV5-1 to TRBJ2-7, with 9 bases that match TRBD1. V gave up 4 bases and J gave up 4 bases; unmatched junction bases: 15. The CDR3 extends over 17 amino acids. In germline, CDR1 is SGHRS, CDR2 YFSETQ. The CDR3 DNA follows: TGCGCCAGCAGCCACCTGGTCCCGCGGGACAGGGAATACGAGCAGTACTTC. This encodes CASSHLVPRDREYEQYF.

The chain uses TRBV5-1 and TRBJ1-1; weak D call: TRBD1 (6 bases). Trimming took off 1 base at V and 2 bases at J, with 12 bases between the two ends. The CDR3 sequence is 15 residues long. In germline, CDR1 is SGHRS, CDR2 YFSETQ. The CDR3 nucleotides are TGCGCCAGCAGCTTGTTGGGGGCCGGTAACACTGAAGCTTTCTTT. Amino acid sequence: CASSLLGAGNTEAFF.

This chain uses TRBV7-2 with TRBJ1-2, with 7 bases matching TRBD1. CDR1 is SGHTA and CDR2 is FQGNSA in the germline V gene. CDR3 length: 14 residues. With 5 bases clipped from V and 6 bases from J, the junction kept 9 bases outside the gene matches. DNA of the CDR3: TGTGCCAGCAGCAACCTACAGGGGAGGAATGGCTACACCTTC. Translating gives CASSNLQGRNGYTF.